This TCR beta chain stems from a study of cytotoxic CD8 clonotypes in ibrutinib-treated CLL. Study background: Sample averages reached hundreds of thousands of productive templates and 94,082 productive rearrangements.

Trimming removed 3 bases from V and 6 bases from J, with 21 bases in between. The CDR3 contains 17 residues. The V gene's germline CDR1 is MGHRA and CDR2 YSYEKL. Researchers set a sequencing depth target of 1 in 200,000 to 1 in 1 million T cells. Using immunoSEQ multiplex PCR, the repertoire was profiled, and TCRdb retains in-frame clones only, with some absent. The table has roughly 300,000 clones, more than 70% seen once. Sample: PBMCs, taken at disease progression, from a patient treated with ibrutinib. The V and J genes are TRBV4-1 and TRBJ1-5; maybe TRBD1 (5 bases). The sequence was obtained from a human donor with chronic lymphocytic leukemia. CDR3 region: CASSQASRDGRRQPQHF. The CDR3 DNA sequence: TGCGCCAGCAGCCAGGCCTCCCGGGACGGGCGTCGTCAGCCCCAGCATTTT.